The 32 T cell receptor beta chains reported below all come from one sample, sequenced in a study of OX40 agonist ivuxolimab in advanced cancers. Assay: immunoSEQ multiplex PCR; the TCRdb copy retains only in-frame clones and omits some. The repertoire has 35,000 to 50,000 clones, about 79% of them found once; the top ten carry 20% to 25%. The sample here was CD4+ or CD8+ T cells sorted from blood, taken in a trial of the OX40 agonist ivuxolimab. These receptors all stem from an adult with an advanced solid tumor such as melanoma, head and neck, liver or kidney cancer.

The V call is TRBV6-5, the J call TRBJ2-3; either TRBD1 or TRBD2 may supply D (6 bases each). The CDR3 covers 13 residues. In germline, CDR1 is MNHEY, CDR2 SVGAGI. The V and J ends lost 10 bases and 1 base respectively, with 12 bases between them. The CDR3 region has the DNA TGTGCCACCCTTAGGGGGGGCACAGATACGCAGTATTTT. Its translation is CATLRGGTDTQYF.

This sequence joins TRBV11-3 and TRBJ2-1; 9 bases are shared with TRBD1. Losses at the gene ends were 3 bases for V and 8 bases for J; bases not matched to a gene: 8. CDR1 SGHNT and CDR2 YENEEA come from the germline V gene. The CDR3 totals 15 residues. CDR3 in amino acids: CASSFGGQGSHEQFF. DNA for the CDR3: TGTGCCAGCAGCTTCGGCGGACAGGGGAGCCATGAGCAGTTCTTC.

This rearrangement joins TRBV5-6 to TRBJ2-3; D gene unclear. V was trimmed by 4 bases and J by 3 bases, leaving 3 bases between them. The CDR3 has 11 amino acids. CDR1 SGHDT and CDR2 YYEEEE come from the germline V gene. For the CDR3, the DNA is TGTGCCAGCAGCGAGACAGATACGCAGTATTTT. It yields the protein CASSETDTQYF.

The CDR3 bases are TGCGCCAGCAGCCAAGATGCTCTATCTGGGCAGTATCAGCCCCAGCATTTT. Amino acid sequence: CASSQDALSGQYQPQHF. The J gene is TRBJ1-5, the V gene TRBV4-1; D gene ambiguous. Deletions cut 0 bases from V and 5 bases from J, with 17 bases between. Germline assignment: CDR1 MGHRA and CDR2 YSYEKL. The CDR3 totals 17 residues.

This clone was seen once. The V call is TRBV5-1, the J call TRBJ1-1; no firm D call. Trimming pared 5 bases from V and 0 bases from J, leaving 20 bases between. The CDR3 runs 17 residues. Germline V CDR1 and CDR2: SGHRS, YFSETQ. The CDR3 sequence is CASSNGRQAEMNTEAFF. The CDR3 bases are TGCGCCAGCAGTAATGGGAGGCAGGCAGAGATGAACACTGAAGCTTTCTTT.

The CDR3 DNA follows: TGCGCCAGCAGTGACCCCTTGGGGGAGGCCCGTTTACGGTTCGTTTACGGCACAGATACGCAGTATTTT. Translated, it gives CASSDPLGEARLRFVYGTDTQYF. The chain employs TRBV10-1 and TRBJ2-3; D may be TRBD2 (6 bases). This CDR3 is 23 amino acids long. The germline V gene has CDR1 WNHNN and CDR2 SYGVQD (reference sequence). V dropped 3 bases and J dropped 1 base, with 35 bases sitting between them.

This chain joins TRBV27 and TRBJ2-1; 8 bases match TRBD2. CDR1 is MNHEY, CDR2 SMNVEV, per germline (reference sequence). The junction had 7 bases not matched to a gene; V was cut back by 5 bases and J by 10 bases. The CDR3 is 13 residues long. The chain's CDR3 is CASSLKIAGEQFF. CDR3 nucleotide sequence: TGTGCCAGCAGTCTGAAAATAGCGGGGGAGCAGTTCTTC.

The J gene is TRBJ1-4, the V gene TRBV6-8, with D possibly being TRBD1 (5 bases). CDR3 length: 15 amino acids. Trimming stripped 2 bases from V and 3 bases from J, with 10 bases between. CDR1 MNHGY and CDR2 SAAAGT come from the germline V gene. For the CDR3, the DNA is TGTGCCAGCAGTTACAGGGGTAGGGCTAATGAAAAACTGTTTTTT. Protein: CASSYRGRANEKLFF.

CDR3 protein: CASRQGQTTTYEQYF. The DNA for the CDR3 is TGTGCCAGCAGACAGGGACAGACCACTACCTACGAGCAGTACTTC. The chain links TRBV6-5 to TRBJ2-7, with 7 positions matching TRBD1. V was pared by 6 bases and J by 2 bases, with 10 bases of the junction left unmatched. Germline values: CDR1 MNHEY, CDR2 SVGAGI. The CDR3 has 15 residues.

The chain employs TRBV28 and TRBJ2-5; weak D call: TRBD2 (6 bases). The germline gives CDR1 MDHEN, CDR2 SYDVKM. The ends were cut back, 5 bases at V and 0 bases at J, with 13 bases in the middle. The CDR3 has 15 amino acids. CDR3 loop: CASSRGLLYQETQYF. CDR3 in DNA: TGTGCCAGCAGTAGGGGACTGTTGTACCAAGAGACCCAGTACTTC.

The genes are TRBV7-2 and TRBJ2-1; tentatively, D is TRBD1 (6 bases). There are 11 residues in the CDR3. With 6 bases removed from V and 11 bases from J, the gap between germline ends came to 11 bases. The germline V gene encodes CDR1 SGHTA and CDR2 FQGNSA. This CDR3 is CASSSGTQQFF. The CDR3 DNA reads TGTGCCAGCAGTTCCGGGACACAGCAGTTCTTC. Variable domain in full (rest from reference TRBV7-2 and TRBJ2-1): GAGVSQSPSNKVTEKGKDVELRCDPISGHTALYWYRQSLGQGLEFLIYFQGNSAPDKSGLPSDRFSAERTGGSVSTLTIQRTQQEDSAVYLCASSSGTQQFFGPGTRLTVL.

This clone was seen a single time. The chain has TRBV4-1 and TRBJ2-7, with 9 bases fitting TRBD2. The CDR3 runs to 17 residues. The trim removed 0 bases at V and 7 bases at J, leaving 13 bases unmatched. Germline loops: CDR1 MGHRA, CDR2 YSYEKL. The CDR3 bases are TGCGCCAGCAGCCAAGACTGGTTAGGACTAGCGACCTTGGAGCAGTACTTC. Translated, it gives CASSQDWLGLATLEQYF.

CDR3 sequence reads: CASSLVPGRVWETQYF. CDR3 sequence (DNA): TGTGCCAGCAGCTTAGTTCCGGGTCGGGTTTGGGAGACCCAGTACTTC. The J gene is TRBJ2-5, the V gene TRBV7-2; D is unresolved. The germline V gene encodes CDR1 SGHTA and CDR2 FQGNSA. The CDR3 totals 16 residues. The germline V and J ends were trimmed by 1 base and 5 bases, with 17 bases remaining between them. Filled out from reference TRBV7-2 and TRBJ2-5, the complete variable domain reads GAGVSQSPSNKVTEKGKDVELRCDPISGHTALYWYRQSLGQGLEFLIYFQGNSAPDKSGLPSDRFSAERTGGSVSTLTIQRTQQEDSAVYLCASSLVPGRVWETQYFGPGTRLLVL.

The gene calls are TRBV19 and TRBJ2-7; TRBD2 aligns across 7 bases. This CDR3 spans 14 amino acids. Trimming cost V 5 bases and J 2 bases; bases outside gene matches: 6. The V gene's germline CDR1 is LNHDA and CDR2 SQIVND (reference sequence). CDR3 in amino acids: CASSPGLAAYEQYF. The CDR3 DNA reads as TGTGCCAGTAGTCCCGGGCTAGCGGCCTACGAGCAGTACTTC.

The CDR3 spells CASSTEGLHPYEQYF. Here the CDR3 DNA reads TGTGCCAGCAGCACCGAGGGTCTCCACCCCTACGAGCAGTACTTC. The gene calls are TRBV7-9 and TRBJ2-7, with D perhaps TRBD2 (5 bases). The CDR3 sequence is 15 residues long. The germline V gene has CDR1 SEHNR and CDR2 FQNEAQ (reference sequence). Trimming took off 5 bases at V and 2 bases at J, with 16 bases between the two ends.

The chain is built from TRBV4-1 and TRBJ2-3, with a tentative D call TRBD2 (8 bases). This CDR3 has 21 amino acids. The ends were cut back, 2 bases at V and 3 bases at J, with 30 bases in the middle. CDR1 is MGHRA, CDR2 YSYEKL, per germline. The CDR3 loop reads CASSQPSELAVIRGVTDTQYF. The CDR3 DNA follows: TGCGCCAGCAGCCAACCTTCGGAACTAGCGGTCATCAGGGGGGTAACAGATACGCAGTATTTT.

In its sample, this clone was seen once. The chain has TRBV30 and TRBJ2-1, with D maybe TRBD2 (6 bases). The CDR3 spans 15 residues. The V end was cut by 0 bases, the J end by 1 base, with 10 bases between. Germline values: CDR1 GTSNPN, CDR2 SVGIG (reference sequence). The DNA of the CDR3 is TGTGCCTGGAGTGTACTGAGCGGGTCCTACAATGAGCAGTTCTTC. Translating gives CAWSVLSGSYNEQFF. Based on the CDR3 plus reference TRBV30 and TRBJ2-1, the full variable domain is SQTIHQWPATLVQPVGSPLSLECTVEGTSNPNLYWYRQAAGRGLQLLFYSVGIGQISSEVPQNLSASRPQDRQFILSSKKLLLSDSGFYLCAWSVLSGSYNEQFFGPGTRLTVL.

The genes are TRBV11-2 and TRBJ2-7; 11 bases align to TRBD2. V lost 5 bases to trimming and J lost 5 bases; unmatched junction nucleotides: 11. CDR3 length: 16 amino acids. CDR1 is SGHAT, CDR2 FQNNGV, per germline. CDR3 residues: CASSKIGGLAGDEQYF. CDR3 bases: TGTGCCAGCAGCAAGATCGGAGGACTAGCGGGCGACGAGCAGTACTTC.

The chain combines TRBV11-2 with TRBJ2-5; 11 bases fit TRBD2. V shed 1 base, J shed 2 bases, and the junction held 0 bases outside the gene matches. CDR3 length equals 15 residues. The germline V gene has CDR1 SGHAT and CDR2 FQNNGV. The CDR3 bases are TGTGCCAGCAGCTTAGGGACTAGCGGGCAAGAGACCCAGTACTTC. It encodes CASSLGTSGQETQYF.

The rearrangement uses TRBV4-3 and TRBJ1-1, with 7 bases aligning to TRBD1. The CDR3 has 16 residues. V shed 0 bases, J shed 11 bases, and the junction held 15 bases outside the gene matches. From germline, CDR1 is LGHNA and CDR2 YSLEER. The DNA for the CDR3 is TGCGCCAGCAGCCAAGATCGGTCGGACAGGCTTACAGGGGCTTTCTTT. Protein product: CASSQDRSDRLTGAFF.

This clone was picked up a small number of times. The rearrangement uses TRBV5-8 and TRBJ2-5; no clear D. V was shortened by 2 bases and J by 2 bases, with 7 bases between the two germline ends. The CDR3 runs to 13 residues. Germline CDR1 is SGHTS and CDR2 is YDEGEE. The CDR3 protein is CASSLFQQETQYF. The CDR3 DNA is TGTGCCAGCAGCTTATTTCAACAAGAGACCCAGTACTTC.

This sequence joins TRBV7-2 and TRBJ1-5; 7 bases line up with TRBD1. This CDR3 has 14 amino acids. The ends lost 5 bases at V and 1 base at J; junction bases unmatched: 2. Germline V gene lookup returns CDR1 SGHTA and CDR2 FQGNSA. As DNA, the CDR3 is TGTGCCAGCAGCCGAGGGGGCAGCAATCAGCCCCAGCATTTT. Translation: CASSRGGSNQPQHF.

This rearrangement joins TRBV18 to TRBJ2-7; TRBD1 agrees at 10 bases. Germline CDR1 is KGHSH and CDR2 is LQKENI. Unmatched junction bases numbered 3, after V lost 4 bases and J lost 3 bases. This CDR3 region has 14 residues. The CDR3 sequence is CASSLRDRGYEQYF. As DNA, the CDR3 is TGTGCCAGCTCACTCCGGGACAGGGGCTACGAGCAGTACTTC.

The chain links TRBV9 to TRBJ2-2, with D hard to call. This CDR3 region has 15 residues. Trimming stripped 0 bases from V and 1 base from J, with 7 bases between. Germline V gene sequence: CDR1 SGDLS, CDR2 YYNGEE. This chain's CDR3 is CASSVASWNTGELFF. The CDR3 region has the DNA TGTGCCAGCAGCGTAGCTTCCTGGAACACCGGGGAGCTGTTTTTT.

The genes are TRBV6-5 and TRBJ1-2; unclear D gene. V dropped 6 bases and J dropped 4 bases, with 12 bases sitting between them. CDR3 size: 13 residues. The germline CDR1 and CDR2 sequences are MNHEY and SVGAGI. The CDR3 nucleotides read TGTGCCAGCAGGCCAGGACGGGCCTATGGCTACACCTTC. Its translation is CASRPGRAYGYTF.

The chain joins TRBV6-1 to TRBJ2-5, with D uncertain. Matching the DNA end better, TRBJ2-7 makes the J call doubtful. Germline values: CDR1 MNHNS, CDR2 SASEGT. The CDR3 is 13 residues long. CDR3 region: CASSPLGRDEQYF. The DNA of the CDR3 is TGTGCCAGCAGTCCCTTGGGTAGGGACGAGCAGTACTTC.

This chain joins TRBV6-6 and TRBJ1-6; no clear D. The length of the CDR3 is 15 residues. Germline V gene data show CDR1 as MNHNY and CDR2 as SVGAGI (reference sequence). Trimming shortened V by 5 bases and J by 10 bases, and 18 bases separated the two germline ends. CDR3 in amino acids: CASSGSGSIGSPLHF. The CDR3 DNA reads TGTGCCAGCAGTGGGAGCGGATCTATCGGCTCACCCCTCCACTTT.

This chain uses TRBV19 with TRBJ2-3; 11 nucleotides align to TRBD2. This CDR3 has 14 amino acids. The junction had 4 bases not matched to a gene; V was cut back by 5 bases and J by 6 bases. The germline gives CDR1 LNHDA, CDR2 SQIVND (reference sequence). CDR3 protein: CASSLSGRADTQYF. The CDR3, as DNA: TGTGCCAGTAGTCTTAGCGGGAGGGCTGATACGCAGTATTTT. The complete variable domain, with remaining parts taken from reference TRBV19 and TRBJ2-3, reads DGGITQSPKYLFRKEGQNVTLSCEQNLNHDAMYWYRQDPGQGLRLIYYSQIVNDFQKGDIAEGYSVSREKKESFPLTVTSAQKNPTAFYLCASSLSGRADTQYFGPGTRLTVL.

This chain links TRBV9 with TRBJ2-3, with no clear D. Germline V gene lookup returns CDR1 SGDLS and CDR2 YYNGEE. V dropped 0 bases and J dropped 0 bases, with 11 bases sitting between them. The CDR3 totals 16 residues. CDR3 residues: CASSVAGTPSTDTQYF. The CDR3 DNA follows: TGTGCCAGCAGCGTAGCTGGAACCCCGAGCACAGATACGCAGTATTTT.

The rearrangement uses TRBV5-5 and TRBJ2-7; perhaps TRBD1 as D (6 bases). The CDR3 is 14 residues long. With 6 bases removed from V and 5 bases from J, the gap between germline ends came to 18 bases. CDR1 is SGHKS and CDR2 is YYEKEE in the germline V gene (reference sequence). Here the CDR3 reads CASTPNRDYHEQYF. Here the CDR3 DNA reads TGTGCCAGCACTCCTAACAGGGATTACCACGAGCAGTACTTC.

This chain uses TRBV6-6 with TRBJ2-7, with a possible D match to TRBD2 (6 bases). The germline gives CDR1 MNHNY, CDR2 SVGAGI (reference sequence). The V end lost 10 bases, the J end lost 4 bases, and 20 bases lay between the germline ends. This CDR3 spans 14 amino acids. The CDR3 is CATLSWDSGYEQYF. The CDR3, as DNA: TGTGCCACTCTCTCTTGGGATAGCGGTTACGAGCAGTACTTC.

The rearrangement joins TRBV28 to TRBJ2-7, with TRBD2 identical over 11 bases. J gave up 4 bases and V 6 bases, and 5 bases lay outside the gene matches. CDR3 length: 14 amino acids. Germline V gene data show CDR1 as MDHEN and CDR2 as SYDVKM. The CDR3 coding sequence is TGTGCCAGCAGGACTAGCGGGATAAGGTACGAGCAGTACTTC. Translating it yields CASRTSGIRYEQYF. Using reference TRBV28 and TRBJ2-7 for the parts outside the CDR3, the full variable domain is DVKVTQSSRYLVKRTGEKVFLECVQDMDHENMFWYRQDPGLGLRLIYFSYDVKMKEKGDIPEGYSVSREKKERFSLILESASTNQTSMYLCASRTSGIRYEQYFGPGTRLTVT.